This T cell receptor (beta chain) is drawn from a study of shared clonotypes between healthy human individuals. Input per replicate PCR of unsorted PBMC was around 300 ng DNA, corresponding to tens of thousands of T cell genomes. Some clones are missing from TCRdb's copy, which holds only in-frame ones; the method was immunoSEQ multiplex PCR. The top ten hold around 12% of the sample, which has approximately 500,000 clones, about 75% seen once. Germline values: CDR1 SGHNT, CDR2 YYREEE (reference sequence). V lost 1 base and J lost 12, with 12 bases in between. The CDR3 runs to 12 residues. None of the donors, who were healthy HIV-negative adults, had recently had acute infections or vaccinations. Unsorted samples relied on about 90 million PBMCs, which served as the source of genomic DNA.

What was sequenced was PBMCs. This receptor was taken from a woman aged 40 to 55 in good health. Some clones in this sample may be carry-over from other donors' samples. The chain couples TRBV5-4 to TRBJ2-3; D is tentatively TRBD1 or TRBD2 (5 bases each). This CDR3 is CASSLTMGPQYF. The CDR3, as DNA: TGTGCCAGCAGCTTGACTATGGGACCCCAGTATTTT.